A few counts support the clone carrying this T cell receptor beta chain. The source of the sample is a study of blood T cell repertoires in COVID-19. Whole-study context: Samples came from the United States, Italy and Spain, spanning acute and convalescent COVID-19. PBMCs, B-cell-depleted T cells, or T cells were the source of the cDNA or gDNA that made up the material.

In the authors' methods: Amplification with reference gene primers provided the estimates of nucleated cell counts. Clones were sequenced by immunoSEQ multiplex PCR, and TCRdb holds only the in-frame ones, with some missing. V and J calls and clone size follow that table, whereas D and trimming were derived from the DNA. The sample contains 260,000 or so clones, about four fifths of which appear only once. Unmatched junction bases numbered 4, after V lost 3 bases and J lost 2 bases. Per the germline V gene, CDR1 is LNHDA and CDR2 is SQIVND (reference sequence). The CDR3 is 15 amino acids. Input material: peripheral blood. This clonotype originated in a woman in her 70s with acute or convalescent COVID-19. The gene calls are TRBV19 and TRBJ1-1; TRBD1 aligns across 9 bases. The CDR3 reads CASSITGGSNTEAFF. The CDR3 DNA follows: TGTGCCAGTAGTATCACAGGGGGCTCAAACACTGAAGCTTTCTTT.